This is a list of T cell receptor beta chains from one sample in a study of OX40 agonist ivuxolimab in advanced cancers. The assay was immunoSEQ multiplex PCR, and TCRdb's table has in-frame clones only and misses some. The sample lists about 15,000 clones, 81% seen once, with approximately 40% in the top ten. The specimen comprised CD4+ or CD8+ T cells sorted from blood, sampled in a trial of the OX40 agonist ivuxolimab. These receptors all come from an adult with an advanced solid tumor such as melanoma, head and neck, liver or kidney cancer. The CDR3 runs from the conserved cysteine through the conserved F or W. The order of the fields is CDR3 protein, CDR3 DNA, CDR3 length, clone size, J gene, V gene, D gene. D genes are given only for firm matches. Some rows have no size entry. The others give once, few or many, or a class for an expanded clone.

CDR3: CASSLAGFPHEQYF
DNA: TGTGCCAGCAGTTTAGCAGGGTTCCCCCACGAGCAGTACTTC
length: 14
size: -
J: TRBJ2-7
V: TRBV27
D: -

CDR3: CSVEGIEQFF
DNA: TGCAGCGTTGAGGGGATTGAGCAGTTCTTC
length: 10
size: -
J: TRBJ2-1
V: TRBV29-1
D: -

CDR3: CASIAGYEQYF
DNA: TGTGCCAGCATAGCGGGGTACGAGCAGTACTTC
length: 11
size: few
J: TRBJ2-7
V: TRBV2
D: TRBD2

CDR3: CASSLAAFDTQYF
DNA: TGTGCCAGCAGCCTCGCGGCATTCGATACGCAGTATTTT
length: 13
size: -
J: TRBJ2-3
V: TRBV16
D: -

CDR3: CASSRDRVAYEQYF
DNA: TGTGCCAGCAGCCGAGACAGGGTGGCCTACGAGCAGTACTTC
length: 14
size: -
J: TRBJ2-7
V: TRBV28
D: TRBD1

CDR3: CASSLLGQGDGYTF
DNA: TGTGCCAGCAGCCTCCTCGGACAGGGGGATGGCTACACCTTC
length: 14
size: -
J: TRBJ1-2
V: TRBV27
D: TRBD1

CDR3: CASSLKSGAPYEQYF
DNA: TGTGCCAGCAGTTTAAAATCAGGGGCGCCCTACGAGCAGTACTTC
length: 15
size: -
J: TRBJ2-7
V: TRBV28
D: -

CDR3: CASSLTRNTGELFF
DNA: TGTGCCAGCAGCTTGACTAGAAACACCGGGGAGCTGTTTTTT
length: 14
size: -
J: TRBJ2-2
V: TRBV7-8
D: -

CDR3: CASSPAYGTSPDTQYF
DNA: TGTGCCAGCAGCCCCGCCTACGGGACTAGCCCGGATACGCAGTATTTT
length: 16
size: -
J: TRBJ2-3
V: TRBV9
D: TRBD2

CDR3: CASSQESGVTVEQFF
DNA: TGTGCCAGCAGCCAAGAAAGTGGGGTAACCGTGGAGCAGTTCTTC
length: 15
size: -
J: TRBJ2-1
V: TRBV4-2
D: -

CDR3: CASSLIRGLDLMETQYF
DNA: TGTGCCAGCAGCTTAATCAGGGGGCTCGATTTAATGGAGACCCAGTACTTC
length: 17
size: once
J: TRBJ2-5
V: TRBV13
D: TRBD1

CDR3: CAASNNHNSPLHF
DNA: TGCGCCGCCAGCAATAACCATAATTCACCCCTCCACTTT
length: 13
size: once
J: TRBJ1-6
V: TRBV5-1
D: -

CDR3: CASRTDISSYNEQFF
DNA: TGTGCCAGCCGGACAGATATAAGCTCCTACAATGAGCAGTTCTTC
length: 15
size: -
J: TRBJ2-1
V: TRBV2
D: -

CDR3: CASSLDGTVAYEQYF
DNA: TGTGCCAGCAGCTTGGACGGGACAGTTGCCTACGAGCAGTACTTC
length: 15
size: -
J: TRBJ2-7
V: TRBV5-8
D: TRBD1

CDR3: CASSPNRDPYEQYF
DNA: TGTGCCAGCAGCCCAAACAGGGACCCCTACGAGCAGTACTTC
length: 14
size: -
J: TRBJ2-7
V: TRBV5-5
D: -

CDR3: CASSFQETQYF
DNA: TGTGCCAGCAGCTTCCAAGAGACCCAGTACTTC
length: 11
size: -
J: TRBJ2-5
V: TRBV7-9
D: -

CDR3: CASSPPAEHRGGANQPQHF
DNA: TGTGCCAGCAGCCCGCCGGCCGAGCACAGAGGGGGCGCGAATCAGCCCCAGCATTTT
length: 19
size: -
J: TRBJ1-5
V: TRBV5-6
D: TRBD1

CDR3: CASSFSGRKDVGQFF
DNA: TGTGCCAGCAGCTTCTCGGGCAGGAAGGATGTCGGGCAGTTCTTC
length: 15
size: -
J: TRBJ2-1
V: TRBV7-4
D: -

CDR3: CASSTGTTITDTQYF
DNA: TGTGCCAGCAGCACCGGGACCACAATCACAGATACGCAGTATTTT
length: 15
size: -
J: TRBJ2-3
V: TRBV9
D: -

CDR3: CASSTRLAGVTDTQYF
DNA: TGTGCCAGCAGCACCCGACTAGCGGGGGTTACAGATACGCAGTATTTT
length: 16
size: -
J: TRBJ2-3
V: TRBV4-2
D: TRBD2

CDR3: CASSRRTGEAIRGSYEQYF
DNA: TGTGCCAGCAGTCGCCGGACAGGGGAAGCTATTAGAGGGTCCTACGAGCAGTACTTC
length: 19
size: -
J: TRBJ2-7
V: TRBV28
D: TRBD1

CDR3: CASSWDSYNSPLHF
DNA: TGTGCCAGCAGTTGGGACAGTTATAATTCACCCCTCCACTTT
length: 14
size: -
J: TRBJ1-6
V: TRBV28
D: TRBD1

CDR3: CASSLRGPQRFEAFF
DNA: TGTGCCAGCAGCTTGCGGGGGCCCCAACGTTTTGAAGCTTTCTTT
length: 15
size: -
J: TRBJ1-1
V: TRBV5-6
D: -

CDR3: CASSPRTSGPQADTQYF
DNA: TGTGCCAGCAGCCCACGGACTAGCGGGCCGCAAGCCGATACGCAGTATTTT
length: 17
size: -
J: TRBJ2-3
V: TRBV5-6
D: TRBD2